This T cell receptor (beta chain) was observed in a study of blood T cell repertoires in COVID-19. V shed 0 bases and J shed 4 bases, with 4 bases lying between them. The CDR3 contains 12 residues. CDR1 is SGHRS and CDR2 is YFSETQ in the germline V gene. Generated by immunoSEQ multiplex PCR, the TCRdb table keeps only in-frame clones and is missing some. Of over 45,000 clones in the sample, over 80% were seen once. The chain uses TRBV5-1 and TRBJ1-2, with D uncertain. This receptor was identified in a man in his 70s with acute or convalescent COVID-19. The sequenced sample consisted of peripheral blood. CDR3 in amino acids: CASSLDSYGYTF. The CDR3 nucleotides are TGCGCCAGCAGCTTGGACAGCTATGGCTACACCTTC.